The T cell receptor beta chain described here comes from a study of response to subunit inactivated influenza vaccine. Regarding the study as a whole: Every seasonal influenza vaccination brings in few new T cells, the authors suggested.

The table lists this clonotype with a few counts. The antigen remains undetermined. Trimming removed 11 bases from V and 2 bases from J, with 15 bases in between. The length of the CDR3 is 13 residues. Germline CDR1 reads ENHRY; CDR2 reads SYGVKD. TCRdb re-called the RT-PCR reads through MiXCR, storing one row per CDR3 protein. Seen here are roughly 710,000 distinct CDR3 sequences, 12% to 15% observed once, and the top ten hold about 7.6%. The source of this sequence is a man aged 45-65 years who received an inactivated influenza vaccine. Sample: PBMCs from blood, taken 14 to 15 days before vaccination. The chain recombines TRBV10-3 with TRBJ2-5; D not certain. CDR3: CASKNAGQETQYF. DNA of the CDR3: TGTGCCTCAAAAAATGCTGGGCAAGAGACCCAGTACTTC.